This T cell receptor (beta chain) derives from a study of cytomegalovirus exposure and HLA in healthy donors (dated by TCRdb to about 2017). The study in broad terms: An earlier analysis of about 560 of the donors reported 250 to 350 Gb of sequence data and approximately 120 million unique TCR beta sequences obtained from approximately 180 million T cells. An early release that covered roughly 600 HLA-typed donors contained around 330 gigabases of sequencing data and roughly 84 million unique TCR sequences. Of the roughly 420 genotyped donors, 65% to 90% were placed in the genetic ancestry cluster associated with self-reported Caucasian donors. The aim of the study was to test whether cataloging public T cell receptors could identify signatures of past pathogen exposure. The study used immunosequencing to profile the T cell repertoires of several hundred subjects and linked those repertoires to cytomegalovirus serostatus. Along with the approximately 620-subject first cohort, a separate validation cohort of over a hundred different subjects was used. The study combined high-throughput TCR immunosequencing, statistical association of individual TCRs with disease status, and machine learning to predict cytomegalovirus infection status. A later analysis re-examined previously published TCR beta repertoires from about 700 donors and added high-resolution HLA genotyping to investigate patterns of TCR occurrence. The later analysis used no new phenotypic data to find candidate immune exposures, relying instead on TCR beta sequences and their occurrence across donors. An earlier analysis of around 540 of the donors applied high-throughput TCR beta sequencing to assess whether each TCR beta V gene segment acted as functional or pseudogenic. Donor age, sex, ethnicity and CMV serostatus were compiled together with the repertoire data. Genome-wide SNP genotypes for about 60% of the 666 donors were used in a later genetic analysis, which treated that subset as a discovery cohort. Every discovery cohort repertoire had been produced on one sequencing platform. Both class I and class II loci were covered by HLA typing, at four-digit resolution. Typing coverage differed by locus: A, B, C, DRB1 and DQB1 were typed in about 620-640 donors, DQA1 in 522, DPA1 in some 610, and DPB1 in about 450. Roughly five DR-DQ haplotypes were handled as single units for association and clustering because linkage in the cohort was strong. Across roughly 420 genotyped donors of the cohort, an average of about 250,000 unique TCR beta nucleotide sequences per donor were sequenced, and roughly a sixth of those sequences were non-productive. General conclusions and limits of the study: According to a later analysis, most CMV-associated TCR beta chains appeared to be HLA-restricted, and the HLA associations seemed to be driven largely by CMV exposure. A later analysis reported that several top co-occurrence clusters appeared linked to parvovirus B19, influenza, CMV and Epstein-Barr virus. A few of the identified cytomegalovirus-associated TCR beta chains were confirmed in vitro to be specific for cytomegalovirus antigens. Linkage disequilibrium might explain the correlated functional status among segregating V segments, but an unknown experimental factor could not be ruled out. In both the original and validation cohorts, the classifier was reported to diagnose cytomegalovirus status with high specificity and sensitivity. In a later genetic analysis, fewer N-insertions in productive TCRs were reported among donors in an Asian-associated ancestry cluster than the 666-donor mean. The only immune exposure information available for the cohort was CMV serostatus. Strong co-occurrence of HLA alleles, especially DR and DQ, made assigning TCR associations to individual alleles difficult. A later analysis found that HLA-associated TCR beta chains were more clonally expanded and had lower generation probabilities than equally common non-associated chains. An earlier analysis of approximately 570 of the donors showed that most TCR beta V segments appeared in productive rearrangements either about 87% or about 30% of the time, which broadly matched IMGT annotations. Specific HLA alleles were associated with 15,000 to 20,000 TCR beta sequences at a false discovery rate of 0.05 in a later analysis. The study gave a list of under 200 TCR beta chains associated with cytomegalovirus. The authors suggested that the approach could potentially be generalized to other disease states and immunological phenotypes. This cohort had only TCR beta chains sequenced, and the lack of alpha or paired-chain data limited which features could be detected. In a later genetic analysis, a missense DCLRE1C variant was associated with V-gene and J-gene trimming of TCR beta chains, and the association was replicated in an independent cohort. The presence/absence analyses assumed that sequencing depth was roughly uniform across donors, and that assumption may not be true. A cluster of highly shared sequence variants was judged likely to represent a technical artifact of the sequencing pipeline. Because HLA typing was unavailable for some donors at each locus, only the typed subset was used in association tests. According to a later analysis, TCR association rates differed among HLA loci, with DRB1 alleles showing the most associated TCRs and HLA-C alleles showing the fewest. The 87-base-pair reads could not distinguish some IMGT-functional V segments, including TRBV6-2 and TRBV6-3, so those segments were excluded. A further reported finding was that TCR beta sequences accurately predicted the HLA-A and HLA-B alleles for most subjects in the first cohort. Because counts were too low, under 20 rarely observed V segments, including chromosome 9 orphons, were left out of the earlier analysis of about 620 of the donors. Across donors, most TCR sequences were observed very rarely, whereas some public TCRs were present in many individuals.

In total, 600 or so healthy bone marrow donors made up the cohort. At the time of sampling, all cohort members were nominally healthy, though unrecorded immune exposures were likely present. The donor tested CMV seropositive, placing the donor among the 290 or so seropositive members of the cohort. A peripheral blood sample was collected from each donor, and TCR beta sequencing was performed on peripheral blood mononuclear cells. The Qiagen DNeasy Blood Extraction Kit was used to extract genomic DNA from the blood cell samples. To prepare the library, the immunoSEQ multiplex PCR assay was applied. The multiplex PCR relied on a mix of 60 forward primers for TCR Vbeta segments and 13 reverse primers for TCR Jbeta segments. The CDR3 region of rearranged TCR beta genes was amplified from genomic DNA by a multiplex PCR assay. The amplified TCR beta libraries were sequenced on the Illumina HiSeq System as 87-base-pair reads. In the source study's methods: A later analysis tallied around 82 million unique TCR beta chains across the 666 repertoires, and around 10 million of those chains were shared by two or more donors. Raw reads were error-corrected and collapsed into unique sequences with a nearest-neighbor algorithm that merged closely related sequences to remove PCR and sequencing errors. CDR3 sequences were aligned to IMGT reference sequences to assign V, D and J gene segments. For a sequence to be retained, a match of at least six nucleotides was required to both a V gene segment and a J gene segment. Rearrangements were classified as productive when the CDR3 lacked stop codons and remained in frame with V and J, and all other rearrangements were classified as non-productive. CDR3 was defined according to IMGT convention as the region running from the second conserved V-encoded cysteine to the conserved J-encoded phenylalanine. Sequences without an unambiguous match to a single V gene segment were excluded from the earlier analysis of 587 of the donors. In an earlier analysis of several hundred of the donors, V segments were called functional above 56.7% productive rearrangements and were called segregating when the between-donor standard deviation exceeded 5%. To diagnose cytomegalovirus status from the catalog of TCR beta chain sequences, a statistical classification framework was built. V and J gene assignment, in a later analysis, came from comparing TCR nucleotide sequences with IMGT/GENE-DB human TR gene sequences. The TCRdist pipeline was used in a later analysis to assign CDR3 sequences and most-parsimonious VDJ recombination scenarios. In a later analysis, each TCR beta chain was defined by its CDR3 amino acid sequence together with its V-gene family, and reads without a unique V-gene family were excluded. In a later analysis, a few hundred highly shared, low-generation-probability nucleotide sequences were removed to address suspected cross-contamination and a sequencing artifact. A later analysis calculated a clonal expansion index for each public chain from normalized within-repertoire ranks of inferred template counts. In a later analysis, generation probabilities were computed with a VDJ recombination model fitted to out-of-frame rearrangements, and the resulting probabilities were checked against IGoR. In a later analysis, hypergeometric tests were used to score TCR-TCR, TCR-HLA and TCR-CMV co-occurrence, with a repertoire-size bias correction applied to TCR pairs. To estimate false discovery rates, a later analysis permuted the HLA or CMV assignments 20 times. A later analysis grouped co-occurring TCRs with DBSCAN, adding TCRdist sequence similarity when clustering within HLA-allele-positive subsets. Co-occurrence clustering excluded repertoires with fewer than 30,000 or more than 120,000 public chains, plus five with anomalous nucleotide sharing. The immuneACCESS repertoire file appears here via TCRdb, limited to in-frame rearrangements. These files lack a portion of the clones; in checked studies, under half of the deficit traces to unresolved V genes, and the cause of the others is not known. V, J and clone size reflect that table, while D and trimming were determined from the DNA. This sample gives roughly 150,000 clones in total; approximately 80% of them show up just once. The ten largest clones take up approximately 5.6% of the sample.

Turning to this clone: What antigen it recognizes has not been identified. No much larger clone exists at a distance of one base, and base qualities are not known.

The CDR3, cysteine through phenylalanine, is 14 amino acids long. The retained sequence is limited to the CDR3, 42 bases, with the frame set at the first base. Trimming takes 0 bases from V and 4 bases from J, and the germline ends sit 9 bases apart. Based on the germline V gene, the CDR1 and CDR2 sequences are MNHEY and SVGAGI. The clonotype originates from a woman in her thirties or forties in good health and CMV-seropositive. The material sequenced was PBMCs. The rearrangement joined TRBV6-5 to TRBJ2-5; matching of 5 bases hints at TRBD1 as the D gene. The CDR3 protein is CASSYSTDTETQYF. The DNA sequence reads TGTGCCAGCAGTTACTCGACGGACACAGAGACCCAGTACTTC.